In its sample, the clone carrying this T cell receptor (beta chain) was seen once. The sample originates from a study of sequential checkpoint blockade in melanoma. Germline V CDR1 and CDR2: MDHEN, SYDVKM. This CDR3 is 14 amino acids long. Trimming cost V 2 bases and J 7 bases; bases outside gene matches: 5. Method: immunoSEQ multiplex PCR; TCRdb's copy keeps in-frame clones and lacks some. The sample yields about 9,000 clones, around three fifths seen once. Noted treatment: randomized to nivolumab then ipilimumab (arm A) or the reverse (arm B). The sequence was collected from a human donor with melanoma. The V call is TRBV28, the J call TRBJ1-2, with TRBD1 matching 9 bases. Material: CD8+ T cells sorted from blood (inferred from file names), obtained from a patient given nivolumab and ipilimumab in sequence. The CDR3 coding sequence is TGTGCCAGCAGTTTAACAACAGGGGGCTCTGGCTACACCTTC. The encoded protein is CASSLTTGGSGYTF.